The rows below give T cell receptor beta chains drawn from one sample of a study of blood T cell repertoires in COVID-19. Only in-frame clones appear in the TCRdb table, and some are missing; sequencing was by immunoSEQ multiplex PCR. The table lists 150,000 or so clones, about 80% of them singletons, with around 3% in the top ten. Specimen: peripheral blood. These receptors all stem from a woman over 75 with acute or convalescent COVID-19. CDR3s include the opening cysteine and the closing phenylalanine or tryptophan. Fields, in order: J gene, clone size, V gene, D gene, CDR3 DNA, CDR3 protein. A D gene is named only where the DNA matches it firmly. A row's size may be missing; if present it is once, few, many or a size class.

TRBJ1-1 | NA | TRBV27 | TRBD1 | TGTGCCAGCAGTTCACACAGGGGCGGATGGACTGAAGCTTTCTTT | CASSSHRGGWTEAFF
TRBJ1-2 | NA | TRBV4-2 | TRBD1 | TGTGCCAGCAGCCAAGGGGGGGACAGCAACTATGGCTACACCTTC | CASSQGGDSNYGYTF
TRBJ1-2 | NA | TRBV18 | TRBD1 | TGTGCCAGCTCACCCCAGGGACAGGGGGTTGACGGCTACACCTTC | CASSPQGQGVDGYTF
TRBJ1-1 | NA | TRBV11-2 | NA | TGTGCCAGCAGCTTAGAACGGGGACTTATGGCTTTCTTT | CASSLERGLMAFF
TRBJ2-3 | NA | TRBV5-1 | TRBD1 | TGCGCCAGCAGCCCGGGACAGGGTTGGAACACAGATACGCAGTATTTT | CASSPGQGWNTDTQYF
TRBJ2-2 | NA | TRBV5-4 | TRBD2 | TGTGCCAGCACCCCGACTAGCAACACCGGGGAGCTGTTTTTT | CASTPTSNTGELFF
TRBJ1-1 | once | TRBV19 | TRBD1 | TGTGCCAGTAGACCGGGACAGGGGAACACTGAAGCTTTCTTT | CASRPGQGNTEAFF
TRBJ1-6 | NA | TRBV15 | TRBD1 | TGTGCCACCAGGGCAGGGGGGCTGTCCTATAATTCACCCCTCCACTTT | CATRAGGLSYNSPLHF
TRBJ1-4 | NA | TRBV7-9 | TRBD1 | TGTGCCAGCAGCTTAACCAGGGGGGCAACTAATGAAAAACTGTTTTTT | CASSLTRGATNEKLFF
TRBJ1-3 | NA | TRBV19 | NA | TGTGCCAGTAGTATACCGACACCAGGAAACACCATATATTTT | CASSIPTPGNTIYF
TRBJ1-3 | few | TRBV2 | NA | TGTGCCAGCAGTGTAATGGGGGCCTCTGGAAACACCATATATTTT | CASSVMGASGNTIYF
TRBJ2-1 | NA | TRBV5-1 | TRBD1 | TGCGCCAGCAGCTTGGCTGGGACAGGGGTATATGAGCAGTTCTTC | CASSLAGTGVYEQFF
TRBJ2-1 | once | TRBV10-3 | NA | TGTGCCATCAGTGAGACTGGACAGAGATACAATGAGCAGTTCTTC | CAISETGQRYNEQFF
TRBJ1-2 | NA | TRBV6-5 | TRBD1 | TGTGCCAGCAGCCCCACGGGACAGGCCCTTGGCTACACCTTC | CASSPTGQALGYTF
TRBJ2-3 | NA | TRBV19 | NA | TGTGCCAGTACTTTCCAGGGTAATAGAGATACGCAGTATTTT | CASTFQGNRDTQYF
TRBJ2-7 | NA | TRBV4-1 | TRBD1 | TGCGCCAGCAGCCAAGAGTCTGGACAGGACTCCTACGAGCAGTACTTC | CASSQESGQDSYEQYF
TRBJ2-2 | NA | TRBV5-1 | NA | TGCGCCAGCAGCTTGGAGCCTACAGGGTTGGGCACCGGGGAGCTGTTTTTT | CASSLEPTGLGTGELFF
TRBJ2-7 | NA | TRBV5-4 | TRBD2 | TGTGCCAGCAGCGAAGCGGGGGGAATATCCTACGAGCAGTACTTC | CASSEAGGISYEQYF
TRBJ2-5 | NA | TRBV9 | NA | TGTGCCAGCACTCAGGGGCGAATGGTAGAGACCCAGTACTTC | CASTQGRMVETQYF
TRBJ1-2 | NA | TRBV7-9 | NA | TGTGCCAGCCATTTGGGTTTCGGGGGGCAAGACTATGGCTACACCTTC | CASHLGFGGQDYGYTF
TRBJ2-1 | NA | TRBV5-4 | NA | TGTGCCAGCAGCCCGGTTGAGGATGCCTACAATGAGCAGTTCTTC | CASSPVEDAYNEQFF
TRBJ1-1 | once | TRBV19 | NA | TGTGCCAGTAGACACTCCGCAGGGTCAAAAAGGACTGAAGCTTTCTTT | CASRHSAGSKRTEAFF
TRBJ2-4 | NA | TRBV4-2 | TRBD1 | TGTGCCAGCAGCTTAGGACAGGGGAAAAACATTCAGTACTTC | CASSLGQGKNIQYF
TRBJ2-7 | once | TRBV12-3/TRBV12-4 | TRBD2 | TGTGCCAGCAGTAGCGGGGCCCTTGGGCAGTACTTC | CASSSGALGQYF
TRBJ2-3 | NA | TRBV5-4 | NA | TGTGCCAGCAGCTTGTTGGTTAGCGGTAGCACAGATACGCAGTATTTT | CASSLLVSGSTDTQYF
TRBJ1-4 | NA | TRBV7-6 | NA | TGTGCCAGCAGTGGACTGGGGTCTGTTAATGAAAAACTGTTTTTT | CASSGLGSVNEKLFF
TRBJ2-4 | NA | TRBV10-3 | NA | TGTGCCATCAGTGAATTTGACGGCCAGGGAGCCAAAAACATTCAGTACTTC | CAISEFDGQGAKNIQYF
TRBJ1-1 | NA | TRBV7-2 | NA | TGTGCCAGCAGCCTAGTGGGGCGGGCTTTCTTT | CASSLVGRAFF
TRBJ1-2 | NA | TRBV6-5 | TRBD1 | TGTGCCAGCAGTCTAAACAGGGGATTGAACTATGGCTACACCTTC | CASSLNRGLNYGYTF
TRBJ1-2 | NA | TRBV5-1 | TRBD1 | TGCGCCAGCAGCTTGGGGGACAGTTCCTATAACTATGGCTACACCTTC | CASSLGDSSYNYGYTF
TRBJ1-1 | NA | TRBV3-1/TRBV3-2 | TRBD1 | TGTGCCAGCAGAGGGGGCGCCACTGAAGCTTTCTTT | CASRGGATEAFF
TRBJ2-5 | NA | TRBV7-2 | TRBD1 | TGTGCCAGCAGCCCTCAGACAGGGGGCAGAGAGACCCAGTACTTC | CASSPQTGGRETQYF